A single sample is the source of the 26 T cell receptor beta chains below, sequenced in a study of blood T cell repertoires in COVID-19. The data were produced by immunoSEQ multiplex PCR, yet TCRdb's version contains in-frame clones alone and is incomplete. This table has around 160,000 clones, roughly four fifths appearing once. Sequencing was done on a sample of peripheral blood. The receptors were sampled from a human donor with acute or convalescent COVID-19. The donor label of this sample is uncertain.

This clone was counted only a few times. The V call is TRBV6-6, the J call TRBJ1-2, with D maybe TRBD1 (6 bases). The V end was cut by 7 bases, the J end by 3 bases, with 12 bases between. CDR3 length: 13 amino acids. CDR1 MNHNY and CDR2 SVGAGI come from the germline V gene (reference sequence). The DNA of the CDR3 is TGTGCCAGCACCAACAGGGACCACTATGGCTACACCTTC. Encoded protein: CASTNRDHYGYTF.

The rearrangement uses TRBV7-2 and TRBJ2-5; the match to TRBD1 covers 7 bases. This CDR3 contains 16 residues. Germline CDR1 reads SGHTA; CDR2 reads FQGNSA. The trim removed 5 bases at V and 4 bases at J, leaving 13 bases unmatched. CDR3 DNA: TGTGCCAGCAGCCGGAACAGGGGTTCCAGGTCAGAGACCCAGTACTTC. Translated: CASSRNRGSRSETQYF.

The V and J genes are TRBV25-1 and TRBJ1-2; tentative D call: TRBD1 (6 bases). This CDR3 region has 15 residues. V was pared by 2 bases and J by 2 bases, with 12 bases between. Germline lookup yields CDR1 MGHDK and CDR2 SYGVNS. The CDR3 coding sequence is TGTGCCAGCAGTGAAATCGGACAGCTGAACTATGGCTACACCTTC. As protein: CASSEIGQLNYGYTF.

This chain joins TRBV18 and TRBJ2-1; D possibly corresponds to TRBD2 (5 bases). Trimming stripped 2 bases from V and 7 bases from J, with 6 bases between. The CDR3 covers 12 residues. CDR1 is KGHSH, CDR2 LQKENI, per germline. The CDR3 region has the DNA TGTGCCAGCTCACCATCGGGGAATGAGCAGTTCTTC. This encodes CASSPSGNEQFF.

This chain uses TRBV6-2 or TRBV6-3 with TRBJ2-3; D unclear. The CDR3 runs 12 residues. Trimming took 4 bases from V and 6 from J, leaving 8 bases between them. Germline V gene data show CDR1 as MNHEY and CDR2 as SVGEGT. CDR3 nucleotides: TGTGCCAGCAGTTCCACCCAGGATACGCAGTATTTT. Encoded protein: CASSSTQDTQYF.

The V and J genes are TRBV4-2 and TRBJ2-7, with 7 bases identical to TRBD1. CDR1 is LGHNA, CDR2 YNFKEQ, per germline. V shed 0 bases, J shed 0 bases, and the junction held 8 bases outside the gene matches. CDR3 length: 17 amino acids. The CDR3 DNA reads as TGTGCCAGCAGCCAAGAAGTTGGGACAGAGAGCTCCTACGAGCAGTACTTC. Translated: CASSQEVGTESSYEQYF.

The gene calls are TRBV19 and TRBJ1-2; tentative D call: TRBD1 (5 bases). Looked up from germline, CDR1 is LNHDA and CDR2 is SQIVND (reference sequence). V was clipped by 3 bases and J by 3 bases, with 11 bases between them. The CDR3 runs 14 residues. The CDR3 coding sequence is TGTGCCAGTAGTATGGGGGAGGGCGACTATGGCTACACCTTC. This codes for CASSMGEGDYGYTF.

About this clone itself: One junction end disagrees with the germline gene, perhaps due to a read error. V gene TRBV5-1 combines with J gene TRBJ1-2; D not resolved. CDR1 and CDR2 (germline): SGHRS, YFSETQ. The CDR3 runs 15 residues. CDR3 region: CASSLLKELGYGYTF. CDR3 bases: TGCGCCAGCAGCTTGTTGAAGGAGTTAGGCTATGGTTACACCTTC.

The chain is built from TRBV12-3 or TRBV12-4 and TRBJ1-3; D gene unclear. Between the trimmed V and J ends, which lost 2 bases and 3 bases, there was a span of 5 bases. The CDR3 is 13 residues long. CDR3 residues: CASSLNNGNTIYF. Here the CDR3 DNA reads TGTGCCAGCAGTTTAAACAATGGAAACACCATATATTTT.

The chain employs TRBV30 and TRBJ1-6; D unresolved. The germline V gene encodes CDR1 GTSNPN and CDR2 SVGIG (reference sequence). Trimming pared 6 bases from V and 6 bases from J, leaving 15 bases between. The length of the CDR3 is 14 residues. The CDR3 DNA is TGTGCCTGTTATCCCCCTGGGAGTAATTCACCCCTCCACTTT. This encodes CACYPPGSNSPLHF.

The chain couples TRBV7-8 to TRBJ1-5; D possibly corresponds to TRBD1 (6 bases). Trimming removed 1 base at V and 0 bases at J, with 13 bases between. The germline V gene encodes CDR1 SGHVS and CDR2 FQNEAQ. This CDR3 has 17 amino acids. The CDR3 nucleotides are TGTGCCAGCAGCTTAGGGACAGTCTACCTTAGCAATCAGCCCCAGCATTTT. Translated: CASSLGTVYLSNQPQHF.

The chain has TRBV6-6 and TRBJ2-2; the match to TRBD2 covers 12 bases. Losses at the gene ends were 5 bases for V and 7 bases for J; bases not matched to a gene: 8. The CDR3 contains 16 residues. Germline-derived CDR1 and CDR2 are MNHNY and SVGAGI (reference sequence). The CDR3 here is CASSNGLAGRNGELFF. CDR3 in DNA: TGTGCCAGCAGTAACGGACTAGCGGGGAGAAACGGGGAGCTGTTTTTT.

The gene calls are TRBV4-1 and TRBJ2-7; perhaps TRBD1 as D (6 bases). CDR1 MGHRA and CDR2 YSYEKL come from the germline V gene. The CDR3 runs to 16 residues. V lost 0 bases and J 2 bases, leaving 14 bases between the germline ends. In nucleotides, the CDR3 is TGCGCCAGCAGCCAAGATAAGAACAGGGCCCCCTACGAGCAGTACTTC. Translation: CASSQDKNRAPYEQYF.

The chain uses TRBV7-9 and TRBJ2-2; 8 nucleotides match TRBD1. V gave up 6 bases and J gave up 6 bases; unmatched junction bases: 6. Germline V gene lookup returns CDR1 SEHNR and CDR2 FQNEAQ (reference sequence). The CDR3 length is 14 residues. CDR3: CASRPGQGPGELFF. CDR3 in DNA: TGTGCCAGCAGACCCGGACAGGGCCCCGGGGAGCTGTTTTTT. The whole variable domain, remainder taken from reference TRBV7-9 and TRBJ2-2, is DTGVSQNPRHKITKRGQNVTFRCDPISEHNRLYWYRQTLGQGPEFLTYFQNEAQLEKSRLLSDRFSAERPKGSFSTLEIQRTEQGDSAMYLCASRPGQGPGELFFGEGSRLTVL.

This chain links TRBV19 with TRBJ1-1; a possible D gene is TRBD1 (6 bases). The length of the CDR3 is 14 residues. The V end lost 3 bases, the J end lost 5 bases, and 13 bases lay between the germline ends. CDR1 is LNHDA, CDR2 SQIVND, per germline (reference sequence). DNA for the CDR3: TGTGCCAGTAGTATTACAGGGCGAGGGACTGAAGCTTTCTTT. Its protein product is CASSITGRGTEAFF. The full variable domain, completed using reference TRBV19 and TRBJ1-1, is DGGITQSPKYLFRKEGQNVTLSCEQNLNHDAMYWYRQDPGQGLRLIYYSQIVNDFQKGDIAEGYSVSREKKESFPLTVTSAQKNPTAFYLCASSITGRGTEAFFGQGTRLTVV.

The DNA of the CDR3 is TGTGCCAGTAGTCCCACCAGAGACAGGAACTCTGGGGCCAACGTCCTGACTTTC. Translation gives CASSPTRDRNSGANVLTF. The J gene is TRBJ2-6, the V gene TRBV19; D possibly corresponds to TRBD1 (6 bases). Germline V gene data show CDR1 as LNHDA and CDR2 as SQIVND (reference sequence). Trimming shortened V by 5 bases and J by 0 bases, and 17 bases separated the two germline ends. The CDR3 extends over 18 amino acids.

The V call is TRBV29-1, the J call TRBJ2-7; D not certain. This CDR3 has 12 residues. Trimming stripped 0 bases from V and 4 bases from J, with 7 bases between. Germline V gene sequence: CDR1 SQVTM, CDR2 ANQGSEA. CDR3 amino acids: CSVEDSGYEQYF. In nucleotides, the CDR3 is TGCAGCGTTGAAGATTCAGGTTACGAGCAGTACTTC.

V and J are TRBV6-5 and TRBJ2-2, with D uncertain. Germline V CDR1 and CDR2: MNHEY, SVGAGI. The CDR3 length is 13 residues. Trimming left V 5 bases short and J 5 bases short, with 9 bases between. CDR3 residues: CASSTHGTGELFF. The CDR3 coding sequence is TGTGCCAGCAGTACTCATGGTACCGGGGAGCTGTTTTTT.

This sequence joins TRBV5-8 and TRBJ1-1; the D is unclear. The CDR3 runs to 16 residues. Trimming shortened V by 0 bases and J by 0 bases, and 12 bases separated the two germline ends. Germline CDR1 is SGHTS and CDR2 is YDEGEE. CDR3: CASSLAVGPLNTEAFF. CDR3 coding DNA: TGTGCCAGCAGCTTGGCCGTTGGGCCGTTGAACACTGAAGCTTTCTTT.

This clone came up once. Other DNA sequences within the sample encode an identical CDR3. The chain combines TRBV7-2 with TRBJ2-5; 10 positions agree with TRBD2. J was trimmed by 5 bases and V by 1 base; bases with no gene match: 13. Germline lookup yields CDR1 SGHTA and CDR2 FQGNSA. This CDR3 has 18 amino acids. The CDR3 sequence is CASSLGGAGGVRRETQYF. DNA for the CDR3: TGTGCCAGCAGCTTAGGCGGAGCGGGGGGGGTAAGGCGGGAGACCCAGTACTTC.

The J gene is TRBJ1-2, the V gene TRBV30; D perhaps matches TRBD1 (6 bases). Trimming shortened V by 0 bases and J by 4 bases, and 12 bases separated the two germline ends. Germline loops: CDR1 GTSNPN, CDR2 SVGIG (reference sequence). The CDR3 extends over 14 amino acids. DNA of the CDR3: TGTGCCTGGAGTGTACAGGGCGTGGGCTATGGCTACACCTTC. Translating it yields CAWSVQGVGYGYTF.

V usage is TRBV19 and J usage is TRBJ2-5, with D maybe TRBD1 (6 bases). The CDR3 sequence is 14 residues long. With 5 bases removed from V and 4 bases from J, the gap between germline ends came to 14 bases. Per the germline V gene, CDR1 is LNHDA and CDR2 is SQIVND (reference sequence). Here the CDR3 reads CASSSSQGAETQYF. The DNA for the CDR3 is TGTGCCAGTAGTTCTTCACAGGGAGCAGAGACCCAGTACTTC.

The CDR3 spells CASSFSTGGNRKAFF. CDR3 sequence (DNA): TGTGCCAGCAGTTTTTCGACAGGGGGCAATCGGAAAGCTTTCTTT. V and J are TRBV6-5 and TRBJ1-1, with TRBD1 identical over 10 bases. Trimming removed 4 bases from V and 9 bases from J; junction bases left unmatched: 11. The CDR3 totals 15 residues. CDR1 MNHEY and CDR2 SVGAGI come from the germline V gene.

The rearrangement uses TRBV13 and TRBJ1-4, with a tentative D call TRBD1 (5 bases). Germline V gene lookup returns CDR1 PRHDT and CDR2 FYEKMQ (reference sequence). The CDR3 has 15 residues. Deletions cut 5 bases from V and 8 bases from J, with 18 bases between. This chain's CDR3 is CASSPRTEGKEKLFF. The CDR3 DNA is TGTGCCAGCAGCCCCCGGACGGAGGGGAAGGAAAAACTGTTTTTT.

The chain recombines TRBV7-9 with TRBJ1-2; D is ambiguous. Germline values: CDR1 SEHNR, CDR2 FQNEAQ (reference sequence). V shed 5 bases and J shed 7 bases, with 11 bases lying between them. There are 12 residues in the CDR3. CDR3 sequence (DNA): TGTGCCAGCAGCGTGGATCAGGCTGGCTACACCTTC. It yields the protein CASSVDQAGYTF. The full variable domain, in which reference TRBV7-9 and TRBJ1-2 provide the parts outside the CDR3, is DTGVSQNPRHKITKRGQNVTFRCDPISEHNRLYWYRQTLGQGPEFLTYFQNEAQLEKSRLLSDRFSAERPKGSFSTLEIQRTEQGDSAMYLCASSVDQAGYTFGSGTRLTVV.

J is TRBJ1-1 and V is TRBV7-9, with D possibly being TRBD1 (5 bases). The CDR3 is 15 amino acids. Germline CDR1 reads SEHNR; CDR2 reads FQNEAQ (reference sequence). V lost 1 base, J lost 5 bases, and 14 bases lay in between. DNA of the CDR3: TGTGCCAGCAGCTTAGGCGGGGACGGAAGAACTGAAGCTTTCTTT. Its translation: CASSLGGDGRTEAFF.